This record concerns one T cell receptor (beta chain) sequence. Ages ranged from 18 to 89 years, with residence in about 23 US areas. Participants' own reports of clinical history determined their cohort assignment. The assay was immunoSEQ multiplex PCR, and TCRdb's table has in-frame clones only and misses some. The sample includes around 290,000 clones, more than 75% of them seen just once. This sample is part of a study of blood T cell repertoires in COVID-19. Trimming left V 0 bases short and J 0 bases short, with 5 bases between. The CDR3 is 14 amino acids. Germline CDR1 reads SGHRS; CDR2 reads YFSETQ.

The sequence was obtained from a woman aged 55-70 years in a cohort exposed to, infected with or recovered from COVID-19 (not recorded which). The V and J genes are TRBV5-1 and TRBJ2-3; possible D gene TRBD2, 5 bases. Material for sequencing was PBMCs or T cells enriched from blood (not recorded which). As DNA, the CDR3 is TGCGCCAGCAGCTTGGGCGGGAGCACAGATACGCAGTATTTT. Its protein product is CASSLGGSTDTQYF.